These 2 T cell receptor beta chains originate from one sample sequenced in a study of T cell repertoires in cytomegalovirus infection. These TCRs' antigens remain unknown. TCRdb re-called the reads through MiXCR, storing one row per CDR3 protein. The sample shows approximately 910,000 distinct CDR3 sequences, 30% to 40% of them seen only once. Material: cultured CD8+ T cells from PBMCs, obtained from culture after CMV antigen stimulation. These receptors originate from a human donor in good health (CMV status not recorded). Some clones in this sample may be carry-over from other donors' samples.

This clonotype was seen at least ten times. The chain employs TRBV11-2 and TRBJ2-2, with no clear D. CDR3 length: 14 amino acids. CDR1 is SGHAT, CDR2 FQNNGV, per germline. V lost 1 base to trimming and J lost 1 base, with 4 bases between them. For the CDR3, the DNA is TGTGCCAGCAGCTTAGGGTGGAACACCGGGGAGCTGTTTTTT. Translation: CASSLGWNTGELFF.

This clonotype showed up just a few times. The chain couples TRBV4-1 to TRBJ2-5; 13 positions match TRBD2. The trim removed 1 base at V and 2 bases at J, leaving 10 bases unmatched. The CDR3 loop spans 19 amino acids. Germline V lookup: CDR1 MGHRA, CDR2 YSYEKL. CDR3 bases: TGCGCCAGCAGCCAAGGCCGTATGGGACTAGCGGGGCGACAAGAGACCCAGTACTTC. Amino acids: CASSQGRMGLAGRQETQYF.